Shown below are 3 T cell receptor beta chains from a single sample sequenced in a study of T cell responses to AZD1222 COVID-19 vaccine. Profiled with immunoSEQ multiplex PCR; TCRdb holds only in-frame clones, not every one. The sample contains over 100,000 clones, about nine tenths of which appear only once. The sequences come from peripheral blood, collected on day 0 of AZD1222 vaccination. Receptors were obtained from an adult in good health.

The chain carries TRBV7-3 and TRBJ2-5; 7 bases fit TRBD2. V lost 2 bases, J lost 5 bases, and 14 bases stayed unmatched. CDR3 length: 17 amino acids. From germline, CDR1 is SGHTA and CDR2 FQGTGA. The CDR3 is CASSLGGGSVVGETQYF. Here the CDR3 DNA reads TGTGCCAGCAGCTTAGGTGGCGGGAGCGTCGTGGGGGAGACCCAGTACTTC.

The chain joins TRBV2 to TRBJ2-2; a possible D gene is TRBD2 (5 bases). Germline V CDR1 and CDR2: SNHLY, FYNNEI. This CDR3 region has 14 residues. Trimming removed 6 bases from V and 2 bases from J, with 10 bases in between. CDR3 coding DNA: TGTGCCAGCAGGAGGAGGACTAACACCGGGGAGCTGTTTTTT. It specifies CASRRRTNTGELFF.

The chain combines TRBV5-6 with TRBJ1-2; a possible D gene is TRBD1 (5 bases). From germline, CDR1 is SGHDT and CDR2 YYEEEE. Trimming removed 4 bases at V and 4 bases at J, with 17 bases between. The CDR3 runs 15 residues. CDR3 in DNA: TGTGCCAGCAGCCCCCCCCAACGGGGCATCTATGGCTACACCTTC. Translation: CASSPPQRGIYGYTF.